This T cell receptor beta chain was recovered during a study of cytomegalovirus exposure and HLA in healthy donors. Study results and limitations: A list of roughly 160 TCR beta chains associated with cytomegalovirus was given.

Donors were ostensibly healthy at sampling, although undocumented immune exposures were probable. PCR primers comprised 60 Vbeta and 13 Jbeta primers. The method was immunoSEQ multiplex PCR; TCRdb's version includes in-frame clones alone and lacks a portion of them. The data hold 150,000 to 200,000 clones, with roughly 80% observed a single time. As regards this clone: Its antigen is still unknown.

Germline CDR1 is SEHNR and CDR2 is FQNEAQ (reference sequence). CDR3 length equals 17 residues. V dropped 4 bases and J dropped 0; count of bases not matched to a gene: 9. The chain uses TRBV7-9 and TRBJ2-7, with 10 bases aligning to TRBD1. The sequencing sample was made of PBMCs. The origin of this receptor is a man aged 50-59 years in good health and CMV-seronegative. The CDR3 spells CASSSHRDRGSSYEQYF. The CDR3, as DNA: TGTGCCAGCAGCTCACACCGGGACAGGGGAAGCTCCTACGAGCAGTACTTC.